What follows describes a single TCR beta chain. What it binds is not known. Time point meaning: week 5, during vaccination. Each dose of the vaccine consisted of 300 ug of mutant IDH1 20-mer peptide, with topical imiquimod. The data originate from a study of a mutant IDH1 vaccine in newly diagnosed glioma. Study-wide background: Vaccination followed radiotherapy alone by 4-6 weeks, or accompanied temozolomide cycles. Patients were pretreated with radiotherapy, temozolomide, or both, mostly both.

Profiling relied on immunoSEQ multiplex PCR, and the TCRdb table lists in-frame clones only, not all of them. Of about 53,000 clones detected, roughly four fifths appear once; the ten largest clones hold 6.5% to 9%. The receptor was derived from a woman in her fifties or sixties with glioma. Specimen: PBMCs, collected from a glioma patient whose treatment included an IDH1 peptide vaccine.

CDR3 sequence: CASSLDRDDEKLFF. The CDR3 nucleotides read TGTGCCAGCAGTTTGGACAGGGATGATGAAAAACTGTTTTTT. V gene TRBV7-2 combines with J gene TRBJ1-4, with TRBD1 matching 8 bases. Germline V gene sequence: CDR1 SGHTA, CDR2 FQGNSA. The V segment lost 6 bases and the J segment 6 bases; nucleotides outside the gene matches: 6. CDR3 size: 14 residues. Based on the CDR3 plus reference TRBV7-2 and TRBJ1-4, the full variable domain is GAGVSQSPSNKVTEKGKDVELRCDPISGHTALYWYRQSLGQGLEFLIYFQGNSAPDKSGLPSDRFSAERTGGSVSTLTIQRTQQEDSAVYLCASSLDRDDEKLFFGSGTQLSVL.